This T cell receptor beta chain was profiled in a study of T cell repertoires in cytomegalovirus infection. At the level of the study: CMV infection and matching HLA type were both indicated by public TCR beta signatures.

This clonotype has only a few counts. Each CDR3 protein is one row after TCRdb ran MiXCR on the reads. Of some 400,000 distinct CDR3 sequences listed, 15% to 20% are singletons. V lost 6 bases to trimming and J lost 0 bases; unmatched junction nucleotides: 4. Germline CDR1 KGHSH, CDR2 LQKENI. The CDR3 length is 14 residues. This TCR was sampled from a human donor in good health (CMV status not recorded). Some clones in this sample may be carry-over from other donors' samples. The chain employs TRBV18 and TRBJ1-1; 7 bases agree with TRBD1. The sequencing sample was made of PBMCs. The CDR3 nucleotides are TGTGCCAGCTCCCAGGGGGGGTTGAACACTGAAGCTTTCTTT. Protein: CASSQGGLNTEAFF.